The clone carrying this T cell receptor beta chain was seen repeatedly, ten times or more. What it binds is unknown. Trimming pared 4 bases from V and 4 bases from J, leaving 8 bases between. The CDR3 is 13 amino acids. Germline CDR1 is SGHTA and CDR2 is FQGNSA. This specimen comes from a study of blood T cells in healthy people across ages. Study overall: The capture of about one barcoded beta molecule per two T cells was achieved by template switching.

Study observations and caveats: Older age coincided with a roughly linear decline in TCR beta diversity per million T cells. Percentage of naive T cells showed a strong correlation with TCR beta diversity. Bulk PBMC profiling left naive and antigen-experienced comparisons inconclusive.

Together with a sample-barcoded 5' primer, a J-beta primer mix was included in a second PCR lasting about 6 to 11 cycles. TCRdb ran MiXCR on the 5' RACE reads and lists one entry per CDR3 protein. The sample consists of 1.5 million to 2 million distinct CDR3 sequences, roughly 27% of them appearing once. This TCR came from a woman under 40 in good health. The sequenced sample was blood. The rearrangement uses TRBV7-2 and TRBJ2-1, with D maybe TRBD2 (6 bases). CDR3 residues: CASSSGVYNEQFF. The CDR3 bases are TGTGCCAGCAGCTCGGGGGTGTACAATGAGCAGTTCTTC.